These 8 T cell receptor beta chains originate from one sample sequenced in a study of T cells in Graves' hyperthyroidism and ophthalmopathy. From RNA transcripts, TCR beta CDR3 regions were amplified. The TCR CDR3 first-round RT-PCR relied on the HTBI primer set. Each CDR3 protein gets one entry after TCRdb re-called the multiplex PCR reads with MiXCR. The sample records hundreds of thousands of distinct CDR3 sequences, more than 30% being singletons. Sample: blood. Receptors were obtained from a man between 18 and 35 years old with Graves' hyperthyroidism.

This clonotype was detected many times. The chain is built from TRBV10-3 and TRBJ2-7; D is ambiguous. This CDR3 spans 11 amino acids. The germline V gene encodes CDR1 ENHRY and CDR2 SYGVKD. V was trimmed by 6 bases and J by 4 bases, leaving 7 bases between them. The CDR3 region has the DNA TGTGCCATCAGCAATATTTACGAGCAGTACTTC. Encoded protein: CAISNIYEQYF.

This clonotype has a handful of counts. The chain combines TRBV9 with TRBJ2-7; 8 positions match TRBD2. Per germline, CDR1 SGDLS and CDR2 YYNGEE. The CDR3 spans 16 residues. Trimming removed 3 bases from V and 3 bases from J; junction bases left unmatched: 11. The CDR3 loop reads CASSAKHERGSYEQYF. In nucleotides, the CDR3 is TGTGCCAGCAGCGCAAAGCACGAGCGGGGGAGCTACGAGCAGTACTTC.

CDR3 nucleotide sequence: TGCGCCAGCAGCCAAGGAGTAAACAGGCAGCGAGAAAAACTGTTTTTT. The encoded protein is CASSQGVNRQREKLFF. The chain has TRBV4-1 and TRBJ1-4; maybe TRBD1 (5 bases). This CDR3 has 16 residues. Germline CDR1 and CDR2: MGHRA and YSYEKL. The V end lost 1 base, the J end lost 8 bases, and 17 bases lay between the germline ends.

This clonotype appeared a few times. A much larger clone sits a single nucleotide away, making a read error possible. This rearrangement joins TRBV11-3 to TRBJ2-2; D perhaps matches TRBD1 (5 bases). Germline CDR1 reads SGHNT; CDR2 reads YENEEA. V gave up 5 bases and J gave up 1 base, with 8 bases separating them. The CDR3 sequence is 14 residues long. In DNA, the CDR3 is TGTGCCAGCAGCGTTACAGGGAACACCGGGGAGCTGTTTTTT. It yields the protein CASSVTGNTGELFF.

This clonotype was seen only a few times. V gene TRBV19 combines with J gene TRBJ2-5; 8 bases map to TRBD2. The ends lost 4 bases at V and 1 base at J; junction bases unmatched: 5. This CDR3 has 15 residues. Germline V gives CDR1 LNHDA, CDR2 SQIVND (reference sequence). Written as DNA, the CDR3 is TGTGCCAGTAGTAAGGGACTAGTTGCCCAAGAGACCCAGTACTTC. Protein sequence: CASSKGLVAQETQYF.

This clonotype showed up many times. The chain combines TRBV7-8 with TRBJ2-7; possibly TRBD1 for D (6 bases). The V gene's germline CDR1 is SGHVS and CDR2 FQNEAQ. V lost 3 bases, J lost 6 bases, and 15 bases lay in between. This CDR3 is built from 14 residues. This CDR3 reads CASSFGAGGAEQYF. Here the CDR3 DNA reads TGTGCCAGCAGCTTCGGGGCTGGGGGCGCCGAGCAGTACTTC.

This chain connects TRBV9 to TRBJ1-1; 7 bases fit TRBD1. The V segment lost 4 bases and the J segment 0 bases; nucleotides outside the gene matches: 12. The germline gives CDR1 SGDLS, CDR2 YYNGEE. There are 17 residues in the CDR3. The CDR3 DNA sequence: TGTGCCAGCAGCCCTGAGACAGGGAGTAACATGAACACTGAAGCTTTCTTT. This encodes CASSPETGSNMNTEAFF.

In the case of this clonotype: A junction boundary mismatches the germline segment, possibly from a read error. The J gene is TRBJ2-7, the V gene TRBV10-3; 11 nucleotides align to TRBD1. There are 16 residues in the CDR3. Per the germline V gene, CDR1 is ENHRY and CDR2 is SYGVKD. The CDR3 here is CASSPIGQGAFYEQYF. Written as DNA, the CDR3 is TGTGCCAGCAGTCCAATCGGACAGGGGGCTTTTTACGAGCAGTACTTC.